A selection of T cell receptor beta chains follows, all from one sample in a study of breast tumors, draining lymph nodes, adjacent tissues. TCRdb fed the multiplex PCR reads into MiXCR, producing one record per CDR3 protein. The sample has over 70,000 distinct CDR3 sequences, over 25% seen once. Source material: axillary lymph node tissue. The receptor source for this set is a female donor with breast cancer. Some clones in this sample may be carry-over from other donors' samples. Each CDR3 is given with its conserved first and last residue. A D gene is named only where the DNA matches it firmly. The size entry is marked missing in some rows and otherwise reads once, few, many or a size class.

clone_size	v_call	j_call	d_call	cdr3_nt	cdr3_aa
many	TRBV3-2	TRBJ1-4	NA	TGTGCCAGCAGCCAAGGCAGAGACAATGAAAAACTGTTTTTT	CASSQGRDNEKLFF
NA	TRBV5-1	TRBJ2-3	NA	TGCGCCAGCAGCTTGTTGAGCGGGCAGTCAGATACGCAGTATTTT	CASSLLSGQSDTQYF
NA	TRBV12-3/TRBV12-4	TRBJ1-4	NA	TGTGCCAGCAGTTTAAGGCAGGGAAAACTGTTTTTT	CASSLRQGKLFF
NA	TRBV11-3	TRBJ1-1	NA	TGTGCCAGCAGCTTTGCCAGTCTAAGGGACACTGAAGCTTTCTTT	CASSFASLRDTEAFF
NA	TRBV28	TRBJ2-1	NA	TGTGCCAGCAACGAGCGGCTTCCCTTTTACAATGAGCAGTTCTTC	CASNERLPFYNEQFF
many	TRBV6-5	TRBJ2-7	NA	TGTGCCAGCAGTTACTCGAGCGAGACCCCCTACGAGCAGTACTTC	CASSYSSETPYEQYF
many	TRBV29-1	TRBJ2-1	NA	TGCAGCGTTGAAGACGGCCTAGCCTATATCAATGAGCAGTTCTTC	CSVEDGLAYINEQFF
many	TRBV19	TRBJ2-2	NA	TGTGCCAGTAGTATATGGGGGGCCACCGGGGAGCTGTTTTTT	CASSIWGATGELFF
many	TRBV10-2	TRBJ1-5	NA	TGCGCCAGCAGTGGACACAATCAGCCCCAGCATTTT	CASSGHNQPQHF
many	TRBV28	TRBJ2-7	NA	TGTGCCAGCATCCTTGACGGGTCCTCCTACGAGCAGTACTTC	CASILDGSSYEQYF
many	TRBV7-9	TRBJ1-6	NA	TGTGCCAGCAGCTTAGGAGGGTTGGGAGATTCACCCCTCCACTTT	CASSLGGLGDSPLHF
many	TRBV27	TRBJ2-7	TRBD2	TGTGCCAGCAGTATGCTAGCGGGAGTCTCCGAGCAGTACTTC	CASSMLAGVSEQYF
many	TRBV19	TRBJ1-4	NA	TGTGCCAGTAGTCTAAGTCGTCTTGGGGAAAAACTGTTTTTT	CASSLSRLGEKLFF
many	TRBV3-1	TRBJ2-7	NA	TGTGCCAGCAGCCAAGATCCCGGGAGATCCTACGAGCAGTACTTC	CASSQDPGRSYEQYF
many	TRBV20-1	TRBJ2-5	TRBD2	TGCAGTGCTAGGTCTCCCCCTAGCGGGAGAGGAGAGACCCAGTACTTC	CSARSPPSGRGETQYF
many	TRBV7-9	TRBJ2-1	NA	TGTGCCAGCAGCTTAGCTAACTCCTACAATGAGCAGTTCTTC	CASSLANSYNEQFF
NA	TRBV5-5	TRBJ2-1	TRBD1	TGTGCCAGCAGCTTACAGGGGACCGAGCAGTTCTTC	CASSLQGTEQFF
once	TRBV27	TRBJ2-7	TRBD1	TGTGCCAGCAGTTTCGGGACAGGGCGCGAGCAGTACTTC	CASSFGTGREQYF
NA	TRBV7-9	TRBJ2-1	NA	TGTGCCAGCAGCTTACCTACCGGGAATGAGCGGTTCTTC	CASSLPTGNERFF
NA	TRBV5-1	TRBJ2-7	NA	TGCGCCGGCAGCTCAGGTGTTGAGCAGTACTTC	CAGSSGVEQYF
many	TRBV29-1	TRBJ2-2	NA	TGCAGCGTTGAACGAACAGCGGGTACCGGGGAGCTGTTTTTT	CSVERTAGTGELFF
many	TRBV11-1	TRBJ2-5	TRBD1	TGTGCCAGCAGCTCACGGACAGGGAGAGAGACCCAGTACTTC	CASSSRTGRETQYF
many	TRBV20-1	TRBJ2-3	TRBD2	TGCAGTGCTGGCCTCGGGACTAGTCTTTTGGATACGCAGTATTTT	CSAGLGTSLLDTQYF
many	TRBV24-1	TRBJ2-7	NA	TGTGCCACCAGTGACCTCCGGAGAAAAGACGAGCAGTACTTC	CATSDLRRKDEQYF
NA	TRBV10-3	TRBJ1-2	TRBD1	TGTGCCATCAGCCTAGACAGGGACTATGGCTACACCTTC	CAISLDRDYGYTF
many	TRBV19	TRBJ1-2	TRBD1	TGTGCCAGTAGTATAGCGTCAGGGGGCTATGGCTACACCTTC	CASSIASGGYGYTF
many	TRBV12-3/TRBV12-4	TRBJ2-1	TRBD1	TGTGCCAGCAGAACCACCGGGACAGGGCTTGAGCAGTTCTTC	CASRTTGTGLEQFF
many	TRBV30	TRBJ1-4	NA	TGTGCCTGGAGCCGGGGGGGGCAGACCGAAAAACTGTTTTTT	CAWSRGGQTEKLFF
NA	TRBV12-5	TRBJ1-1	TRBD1	TGTGCTAGTGGTCCGGGACAGGGGTACGGTGAAGCTTTCTTT	CASGPGQGYGEAFF
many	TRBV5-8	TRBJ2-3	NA	TGTGCCAGCAGCCAAAACACAGATACGCAGTATTTT	CASSQNTDTQYF
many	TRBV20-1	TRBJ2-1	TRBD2	TGCAGTGCTAGAGATCTAGCGGGAGGGCTCAATGAGCAGTTCTTC	CSARDLAGGLNEQFF
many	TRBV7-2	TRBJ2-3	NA	TGTGCCAGCAGCCCCGGCCTTGGCACAGATACGCAGTATTTT	CASSPGLGTDTQYF
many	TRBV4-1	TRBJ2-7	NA	TGCGCCAGCAGCCAAGGGAGGGGGGCGGGCTACGAGCAGTACTTC	CASSQGRGAGYEQYF
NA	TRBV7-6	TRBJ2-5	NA	TGTGCCAGCAGCTTAGTTCCGGGAGTGGGCCAAGAGACCCAGTACTTC	CASSLVPGVGQETQYF
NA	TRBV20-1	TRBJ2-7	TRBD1	TGCAGTGCTAGTCGAGGGGGCGAGCAGAACTTC	CSASRGGEQNF
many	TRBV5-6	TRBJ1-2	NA	TGTGCCAGCAGCCGGGGAGGGCGAGGGGATGGCTACACCTTC	CASSRGGRGDGYTF
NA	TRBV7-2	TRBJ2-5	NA	TGTGCCAGCAGCCCACTCTGGTCCAAGGAGACCCAGTACTTC	CASSPLWSKETQYF
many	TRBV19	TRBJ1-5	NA	TGTGCCAGTAGTAGGAGTTACAATCAGCCCCAGCATTTT	CASSRSYNQPQHF
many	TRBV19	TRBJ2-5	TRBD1	TGTGCCAGTAGTCCAGGGGGCGCCGCGGAGACCCAGTACTTC	CASSPGGAAETQYF
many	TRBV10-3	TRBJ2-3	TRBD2	TGTGCCATCAGTGAGACTTTACTAGCGGGTATGGGTATAAACACAGATACGCAGTATTTT	CAISETLLAGMGINTDTQYF
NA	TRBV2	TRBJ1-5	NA	TGTGCCAGCAGTGACAGGGGCCCAGGAAGCAATCAGCCCCAGCATTTT	CASSDRGPGSNQPQHF